This TCR beta chain stems from a study of blood T cell repertoires in COVID-19. The junction had 11 bases not matched to a gene; V was cut back by 5 bases and J by 4 bases. The CDR3 runs 15 residues. From germline, CDR1 is SQVTM and CDR2 ANQGSEA. Participant-given clinical history determined each cohort assignment. In the original workflow: Quantification of nucleated cells was approximated via reference gene primer amplification. TCRdb keeps only in-frame clones here, not all; method: immunoSEQ multiplex PCR. That table is the source of V, J and clone size, and D and trimming were worked out from the DNA. The data contain approximately 170,000 clones, around 80% of them singletons. This clone was seen a single time.

The clonotype comes from a woman aged 45-59 years who had recovered from COVID-19. V and J are TRBV29-1 and TRBJ2-3; 8 nucleotides line up with TRBD1. Sequenced input: PBMCs or T cells enriched from blood (not recorded which). In DNA, the CDR3 is TGCAGCGTTAGACAGGGGAACGTGCCCGCAGATACGCAGTATTTT. Translating it yields CSVRQGNVPADTQYF.